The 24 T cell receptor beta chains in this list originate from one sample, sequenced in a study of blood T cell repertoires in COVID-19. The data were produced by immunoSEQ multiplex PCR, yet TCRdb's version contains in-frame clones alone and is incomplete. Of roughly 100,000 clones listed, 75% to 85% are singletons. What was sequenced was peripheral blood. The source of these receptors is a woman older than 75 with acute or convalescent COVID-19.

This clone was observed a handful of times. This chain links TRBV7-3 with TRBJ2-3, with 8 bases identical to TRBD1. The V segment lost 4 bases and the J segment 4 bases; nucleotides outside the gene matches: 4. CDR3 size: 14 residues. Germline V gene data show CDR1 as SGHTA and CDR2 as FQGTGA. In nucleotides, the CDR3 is TGTGCCAGCAGCTCGACAGGGGTGGCAGATACGCAGTATTTT. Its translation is CASSSTGVADTQYF.

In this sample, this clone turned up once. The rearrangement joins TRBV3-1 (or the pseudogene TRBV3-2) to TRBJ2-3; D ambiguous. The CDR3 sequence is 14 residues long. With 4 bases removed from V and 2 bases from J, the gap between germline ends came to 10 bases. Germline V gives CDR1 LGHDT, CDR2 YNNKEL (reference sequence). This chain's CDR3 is CASSRLLTTDTQYF. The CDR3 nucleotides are TGTGCCAGCAGCCGACTTTTAACCACAGATACGCAGTATTTT.

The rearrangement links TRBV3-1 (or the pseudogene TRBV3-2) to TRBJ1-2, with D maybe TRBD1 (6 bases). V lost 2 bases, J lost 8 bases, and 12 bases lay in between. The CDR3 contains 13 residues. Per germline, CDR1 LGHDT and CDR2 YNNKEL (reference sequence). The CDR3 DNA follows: TGTGCCAGCAGCCAAACCGGCGGGGGCGGCTACACCTTC. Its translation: CASSQTGGGGYTF.

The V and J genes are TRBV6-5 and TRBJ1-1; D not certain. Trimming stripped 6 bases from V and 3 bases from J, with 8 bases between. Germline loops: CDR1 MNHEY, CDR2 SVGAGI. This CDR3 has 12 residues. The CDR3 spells CASRDSYTEAFF. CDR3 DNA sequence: TGTGCCAGCAGAGACTCTTACACTGAAGCTTTCTTT.

The CDR3 region is CASSQIASRVPDTQYF. The CDR3 coding sequence is TGCGCCAGCAGTCAAATCGCGTCGCGGGTCCCAGATACGCAGTATTTT. This chain joins TRBV23-1 and TRBJ2-3, with D perhaps matching TRBD2 (5 bases). TRBV23-1 is reported as an ORF; its role is uncertain. V lost 2 bases and J 4 bases, leaving 16 bases between the germline ends. This CDR3 contains 16 residues.

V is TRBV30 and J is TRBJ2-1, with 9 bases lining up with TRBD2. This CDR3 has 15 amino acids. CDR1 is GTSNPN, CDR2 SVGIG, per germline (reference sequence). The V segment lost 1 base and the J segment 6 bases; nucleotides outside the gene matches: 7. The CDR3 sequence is CAWSGRGGAFNEQFF. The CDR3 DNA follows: TGTGCCTGGAGTGGACGCGGGGGGGCCTTCAATGAGCAGTTCTTC.

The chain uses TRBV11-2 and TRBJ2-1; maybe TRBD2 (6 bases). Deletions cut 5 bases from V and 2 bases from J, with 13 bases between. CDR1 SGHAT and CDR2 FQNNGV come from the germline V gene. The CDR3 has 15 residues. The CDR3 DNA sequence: TGTGCCAGCAGCCCAATCGGGAGCGCCTACAATGAGCAGTTCTTC. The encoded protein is CASSPIGSAYNEQFF.

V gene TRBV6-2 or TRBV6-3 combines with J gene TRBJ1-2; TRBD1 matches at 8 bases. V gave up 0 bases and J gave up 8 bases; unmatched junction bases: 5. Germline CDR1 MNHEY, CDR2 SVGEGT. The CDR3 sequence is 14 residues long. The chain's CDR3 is CASSYSDRGYGYTF. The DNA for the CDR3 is TGTGCCAGCAGTTACTCCGACAGGGGATACGGCTACACCTTC.

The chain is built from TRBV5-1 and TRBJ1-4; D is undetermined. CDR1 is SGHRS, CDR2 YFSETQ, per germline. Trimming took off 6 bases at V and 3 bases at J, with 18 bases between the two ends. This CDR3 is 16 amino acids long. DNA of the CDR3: TGCGCCAGCAAAATATCCCCGGGGTCGGCTAATGAAAAACTGTTTTTT. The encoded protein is CASKISPGSANEKLFF.

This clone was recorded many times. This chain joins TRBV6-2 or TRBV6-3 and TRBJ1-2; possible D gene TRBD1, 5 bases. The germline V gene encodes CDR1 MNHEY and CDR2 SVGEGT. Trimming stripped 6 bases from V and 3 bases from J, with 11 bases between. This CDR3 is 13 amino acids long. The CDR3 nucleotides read TGTGCCAGCAGCCCGGACATCGACTATGGCTACACCTTC. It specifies CASSPDIDYGYTF.

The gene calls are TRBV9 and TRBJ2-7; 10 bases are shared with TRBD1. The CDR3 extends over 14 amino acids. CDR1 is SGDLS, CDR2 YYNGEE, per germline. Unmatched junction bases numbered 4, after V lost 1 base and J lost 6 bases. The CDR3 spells CASSVLGQGPEQYF. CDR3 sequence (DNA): TGTGCCAGCAGCGTATTGGGACAGGGGCCCGAGCAGTACTTC.

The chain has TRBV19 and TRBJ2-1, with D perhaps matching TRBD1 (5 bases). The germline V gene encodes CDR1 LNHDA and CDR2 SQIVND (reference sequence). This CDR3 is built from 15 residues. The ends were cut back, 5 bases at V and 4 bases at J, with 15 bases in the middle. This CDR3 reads CASSPNRQRYNEQFF. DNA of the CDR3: TGTGCCAGTAGTCCGAATAGACAGAGATACAATGAGCAGTTCTTC.

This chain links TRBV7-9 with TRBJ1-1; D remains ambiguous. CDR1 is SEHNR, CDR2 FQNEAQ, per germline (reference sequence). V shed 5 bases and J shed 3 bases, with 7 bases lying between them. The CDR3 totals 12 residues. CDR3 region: CASSPLDTEAFF. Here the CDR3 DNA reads TGTGCCAGCAGCCCCCTCGACACTGAAGCTTTCTTT.

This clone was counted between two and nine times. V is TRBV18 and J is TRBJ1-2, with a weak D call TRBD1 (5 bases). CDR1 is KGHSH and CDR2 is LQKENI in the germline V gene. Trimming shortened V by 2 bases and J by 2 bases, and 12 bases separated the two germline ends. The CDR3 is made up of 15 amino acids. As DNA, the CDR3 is TGTGCCAGCTCACCAGTAGGGGCTGCGAACTATGGCTACACCTTC. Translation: CASSPVGAANYGYTF.

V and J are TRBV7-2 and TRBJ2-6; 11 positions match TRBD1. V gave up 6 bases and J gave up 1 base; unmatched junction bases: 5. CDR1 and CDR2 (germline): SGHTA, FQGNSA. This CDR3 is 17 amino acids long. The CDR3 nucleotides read TGTGCCAGCAGACGGACAGGGGGCGGGTCTGGGGCCAACGTCCTGACTTTC. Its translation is CASRRTGGGSGANVLTF.

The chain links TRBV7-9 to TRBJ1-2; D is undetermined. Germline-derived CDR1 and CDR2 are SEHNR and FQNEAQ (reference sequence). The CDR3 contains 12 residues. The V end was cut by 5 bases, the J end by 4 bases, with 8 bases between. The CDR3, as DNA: TGTGCCAGCAGCCTCGGAGTCTATGGCTACACCTTC. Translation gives CASSLGVYGYTF.

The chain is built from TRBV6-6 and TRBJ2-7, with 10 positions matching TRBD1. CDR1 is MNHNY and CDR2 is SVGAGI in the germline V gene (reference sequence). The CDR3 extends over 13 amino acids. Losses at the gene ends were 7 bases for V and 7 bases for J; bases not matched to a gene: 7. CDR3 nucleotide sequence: TGTGCCAGCACGGGACAGGGGTTAAGGGAGCAGTACTTC. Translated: CASTGQGLREQYF.

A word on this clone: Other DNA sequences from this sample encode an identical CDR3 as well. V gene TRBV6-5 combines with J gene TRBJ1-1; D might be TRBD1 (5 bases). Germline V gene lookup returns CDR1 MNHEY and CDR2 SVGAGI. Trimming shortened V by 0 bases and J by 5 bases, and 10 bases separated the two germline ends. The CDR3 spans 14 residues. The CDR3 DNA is TGTGCCAGCAGTTACTCGGCAGGGCGGACTGAAGCTTTCTTT. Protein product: CASSYSAGRTEAFF.

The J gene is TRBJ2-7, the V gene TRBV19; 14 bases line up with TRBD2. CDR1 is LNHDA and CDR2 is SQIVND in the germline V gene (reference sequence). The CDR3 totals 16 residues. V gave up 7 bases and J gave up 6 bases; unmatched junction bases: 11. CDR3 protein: CASTGLAGAGTSEQYF. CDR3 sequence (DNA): TGTGCCAGTACGGGACTAGCGGGAGCGGGGACCAGCGAGCAGTACTTC.

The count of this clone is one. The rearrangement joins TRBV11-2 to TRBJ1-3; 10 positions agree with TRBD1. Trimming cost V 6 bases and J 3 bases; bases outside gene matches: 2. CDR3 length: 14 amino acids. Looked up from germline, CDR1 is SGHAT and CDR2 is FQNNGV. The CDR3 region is CASRDRGSGNTIYF. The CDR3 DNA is TGTGCCAGCAGGGACAGGGGGAGTGGAAACACCATATATTTT.

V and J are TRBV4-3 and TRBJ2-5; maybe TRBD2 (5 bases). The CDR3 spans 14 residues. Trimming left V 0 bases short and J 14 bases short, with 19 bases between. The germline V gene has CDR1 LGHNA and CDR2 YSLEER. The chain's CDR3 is CASSQDNPGGGPYF. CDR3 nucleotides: TGCGCCAGCAGCCAAGATAACCCTGGTGGAGGACCCTACTTC.

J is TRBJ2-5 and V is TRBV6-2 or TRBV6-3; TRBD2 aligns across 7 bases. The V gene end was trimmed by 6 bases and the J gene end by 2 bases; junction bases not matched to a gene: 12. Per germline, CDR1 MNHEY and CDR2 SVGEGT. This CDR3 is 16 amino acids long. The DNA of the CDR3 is TGTGCCAGCAGCCCCGCCCCCAGGCGGGGGCAAGAGACCCAGTACTTC. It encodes CASSPAPRRGQETQYF.

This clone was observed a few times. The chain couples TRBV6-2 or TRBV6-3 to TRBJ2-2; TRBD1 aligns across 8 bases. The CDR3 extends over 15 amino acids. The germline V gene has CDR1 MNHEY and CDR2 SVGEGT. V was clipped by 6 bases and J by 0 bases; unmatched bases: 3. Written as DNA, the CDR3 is TGTGCCAGCAGCGGGACAGGTTCGAACACCGGGGAGCTGTTTTTT. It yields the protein CASSGTGSNTGELFF.

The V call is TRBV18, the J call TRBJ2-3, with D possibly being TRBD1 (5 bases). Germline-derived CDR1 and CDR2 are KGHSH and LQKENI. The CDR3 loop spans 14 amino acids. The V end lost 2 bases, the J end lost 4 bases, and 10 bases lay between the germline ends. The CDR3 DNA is TGTGCCAGCTCACCAACTCAAGGGGCAGATACGCAGTATTTT. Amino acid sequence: CASSPTQGADTQYF.